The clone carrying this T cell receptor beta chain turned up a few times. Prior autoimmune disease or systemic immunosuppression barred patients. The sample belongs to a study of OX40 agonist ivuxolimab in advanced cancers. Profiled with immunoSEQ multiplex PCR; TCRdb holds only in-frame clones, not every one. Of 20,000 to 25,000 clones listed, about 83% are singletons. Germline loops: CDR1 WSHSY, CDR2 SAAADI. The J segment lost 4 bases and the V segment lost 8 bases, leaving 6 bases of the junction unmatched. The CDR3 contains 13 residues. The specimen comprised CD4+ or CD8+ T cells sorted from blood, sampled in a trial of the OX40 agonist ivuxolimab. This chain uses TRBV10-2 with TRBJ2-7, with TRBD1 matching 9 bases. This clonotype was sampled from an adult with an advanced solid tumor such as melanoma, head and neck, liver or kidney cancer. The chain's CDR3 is CASGTGYEYEQYF. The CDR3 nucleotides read TGCGCCAGCGGGACAGGGTATGAGTACGAGCAGTACTTC.